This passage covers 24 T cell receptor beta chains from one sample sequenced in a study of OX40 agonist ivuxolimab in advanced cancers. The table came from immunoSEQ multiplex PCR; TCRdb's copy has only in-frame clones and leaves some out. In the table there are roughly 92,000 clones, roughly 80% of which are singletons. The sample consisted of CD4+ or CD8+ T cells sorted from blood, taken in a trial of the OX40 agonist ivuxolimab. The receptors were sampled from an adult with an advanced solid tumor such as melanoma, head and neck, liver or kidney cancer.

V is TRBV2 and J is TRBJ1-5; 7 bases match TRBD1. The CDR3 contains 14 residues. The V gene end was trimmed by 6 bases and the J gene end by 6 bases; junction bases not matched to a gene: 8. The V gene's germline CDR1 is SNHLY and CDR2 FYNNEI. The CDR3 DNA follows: TGTGCCAGCAGCCGACAGGGCCCTTCTCAGCCCCAGCATTTT. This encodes CASSRQGPSQPQHF.

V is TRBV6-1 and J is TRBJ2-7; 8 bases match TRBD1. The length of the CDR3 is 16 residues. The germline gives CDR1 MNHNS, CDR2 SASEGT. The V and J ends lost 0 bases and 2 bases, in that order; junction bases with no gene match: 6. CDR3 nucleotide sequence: TGTGCCAGCAGTGAAGCCCCGGGCAGGGGGCCCTACGAGCAGTACTTC. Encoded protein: CASSEAPGRGPYEQYF.

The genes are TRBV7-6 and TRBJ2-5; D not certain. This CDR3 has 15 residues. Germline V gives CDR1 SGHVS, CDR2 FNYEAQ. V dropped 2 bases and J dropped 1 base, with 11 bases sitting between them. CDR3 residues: CASSLRGYPQETQYF. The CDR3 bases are TGTGCCAGCAGCTTAAGAGGCTATCCCCAAGAGACCCAGTACTTC.

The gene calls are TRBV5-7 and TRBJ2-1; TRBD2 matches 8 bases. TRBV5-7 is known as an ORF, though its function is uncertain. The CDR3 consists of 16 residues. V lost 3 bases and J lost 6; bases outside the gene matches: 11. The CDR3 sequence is CASSWPQRGPANEQFF. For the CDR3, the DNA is TGTGCCAGCAGCTGGCCCCAGCGGGGGCCAGCCAATGAGCAGTTCTTC.

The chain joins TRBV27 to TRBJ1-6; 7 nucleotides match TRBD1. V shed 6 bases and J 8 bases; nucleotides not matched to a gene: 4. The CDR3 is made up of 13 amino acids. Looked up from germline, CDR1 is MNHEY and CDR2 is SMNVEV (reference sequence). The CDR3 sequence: CASSPTGHSPLHF. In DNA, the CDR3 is TGTGCCAGCAGCCCGACAGGGCATTCACCCCTCCACTTT.

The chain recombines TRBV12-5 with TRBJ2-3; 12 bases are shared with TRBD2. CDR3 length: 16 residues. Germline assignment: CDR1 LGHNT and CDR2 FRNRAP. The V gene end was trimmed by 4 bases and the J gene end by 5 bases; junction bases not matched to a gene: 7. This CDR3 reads CASGSGLAGGVDTQYF. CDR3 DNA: TGTGCTAGTGGTTCAGGGCTAGCGGGAGGGGTAGATACGCAGTATTTT.

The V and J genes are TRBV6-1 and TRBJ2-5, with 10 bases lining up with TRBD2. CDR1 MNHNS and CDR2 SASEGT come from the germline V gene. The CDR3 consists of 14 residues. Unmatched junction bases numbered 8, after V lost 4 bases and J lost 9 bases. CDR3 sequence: CASSAGTAGGAQYF. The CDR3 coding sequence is TGTGCCAGCAGTGCCGGGACAGCGGGGGGGGCCCAGTACTTC.

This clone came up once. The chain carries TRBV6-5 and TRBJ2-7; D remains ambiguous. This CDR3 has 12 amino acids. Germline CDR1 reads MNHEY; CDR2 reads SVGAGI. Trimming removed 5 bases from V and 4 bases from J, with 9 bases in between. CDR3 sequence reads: CASSDVVYEQYF. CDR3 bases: TGTGCCAGCAGTGATGTCGTGTACGAGCAGTACTTC.

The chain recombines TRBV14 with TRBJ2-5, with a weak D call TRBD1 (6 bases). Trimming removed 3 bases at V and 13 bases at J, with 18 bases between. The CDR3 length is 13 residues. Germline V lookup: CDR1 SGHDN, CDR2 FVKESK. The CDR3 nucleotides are TGTGCCAGCAGCCATCGACAGGCCCCAGGGAGGTACTTC. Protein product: CASSHRQAPGRYF.

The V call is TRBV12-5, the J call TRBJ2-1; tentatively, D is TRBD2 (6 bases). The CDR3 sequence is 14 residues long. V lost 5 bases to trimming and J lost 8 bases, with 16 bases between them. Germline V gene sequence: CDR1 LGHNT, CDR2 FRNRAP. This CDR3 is CASGPGLRVDEQFF. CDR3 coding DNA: TGTGCTAGTGGTCCGGGACTCCGGGTGGATGAGCAGTTCTTC.

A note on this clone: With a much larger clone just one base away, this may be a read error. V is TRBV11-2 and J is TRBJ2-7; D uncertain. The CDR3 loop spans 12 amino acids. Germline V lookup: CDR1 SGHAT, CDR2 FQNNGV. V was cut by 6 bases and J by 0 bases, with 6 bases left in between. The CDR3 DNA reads TGTGCCAGCAGTCCACCCTCCTACGAGCAGTACTTC. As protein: CASSPPSYEQYF.

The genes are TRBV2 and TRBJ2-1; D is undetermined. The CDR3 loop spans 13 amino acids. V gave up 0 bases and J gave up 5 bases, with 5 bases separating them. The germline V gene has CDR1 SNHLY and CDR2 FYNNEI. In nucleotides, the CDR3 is TGTGCCAGCAGTGAAGCGAAGAACAATGAGCAGTTCTTC. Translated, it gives CASSEAKNNEQFF.

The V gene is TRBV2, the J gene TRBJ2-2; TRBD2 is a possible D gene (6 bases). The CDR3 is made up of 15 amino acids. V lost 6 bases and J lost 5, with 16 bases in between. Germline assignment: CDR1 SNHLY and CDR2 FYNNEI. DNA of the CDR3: TGTGCCAGCAGGGGGAGGTCGCGAGATACCGGGGAGCTGTTTTTT. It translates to CASRGRSRDTGELFF.

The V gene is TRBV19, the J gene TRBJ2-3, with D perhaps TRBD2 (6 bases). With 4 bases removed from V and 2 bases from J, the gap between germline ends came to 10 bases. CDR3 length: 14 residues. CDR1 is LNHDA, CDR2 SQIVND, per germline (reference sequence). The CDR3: CASSKAGPTDTQYF. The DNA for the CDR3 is TGTGCCAGTAGTAAGGCGGGACCCACAGATACGCAGTATTTT.

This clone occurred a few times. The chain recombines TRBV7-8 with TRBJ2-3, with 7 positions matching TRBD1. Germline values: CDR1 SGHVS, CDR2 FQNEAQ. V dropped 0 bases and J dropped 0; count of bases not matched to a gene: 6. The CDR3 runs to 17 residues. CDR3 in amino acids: CASSLAGTDVSTDTQYF. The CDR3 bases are TGTGCCAGCAGCTTAGCGGGGACAGACGTTAGCACAGATACGCAGTATTTT.

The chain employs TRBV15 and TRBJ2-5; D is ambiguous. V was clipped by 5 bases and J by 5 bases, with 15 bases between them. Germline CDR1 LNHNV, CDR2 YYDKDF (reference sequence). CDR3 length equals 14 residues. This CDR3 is CATSPGSLGETQYF. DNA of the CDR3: TGTGCCACCAGCCCGGGCAGCTTGGGGGAGACCCAGTACTTC.

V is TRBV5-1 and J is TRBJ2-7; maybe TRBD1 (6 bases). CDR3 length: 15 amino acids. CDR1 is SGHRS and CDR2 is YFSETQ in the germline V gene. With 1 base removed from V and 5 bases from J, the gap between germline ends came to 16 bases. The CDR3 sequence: CASSLKSGAGNEQYF. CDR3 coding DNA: TGCGCCAGCAGCTTGAAATCAGGGGCCGGGAACGAGCAGTACTTC.

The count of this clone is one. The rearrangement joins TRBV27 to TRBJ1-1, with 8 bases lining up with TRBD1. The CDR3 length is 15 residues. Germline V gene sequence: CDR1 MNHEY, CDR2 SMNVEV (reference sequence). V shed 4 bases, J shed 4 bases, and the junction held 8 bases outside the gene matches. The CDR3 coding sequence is TGTGCCAGCAGTTCCGCGGGACAGGTTACCACTGAAGCTTTCTTT. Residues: CASSSAGQVTTEAFF.

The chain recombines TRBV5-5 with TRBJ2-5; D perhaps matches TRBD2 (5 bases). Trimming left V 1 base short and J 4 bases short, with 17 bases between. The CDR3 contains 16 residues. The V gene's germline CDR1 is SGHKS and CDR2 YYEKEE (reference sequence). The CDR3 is CASSLHGEPYGETQYF. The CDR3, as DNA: TGTGCCAGCAGCTTGCACGGGGAACCCTATGGAGAGACCCAGTACTTC.

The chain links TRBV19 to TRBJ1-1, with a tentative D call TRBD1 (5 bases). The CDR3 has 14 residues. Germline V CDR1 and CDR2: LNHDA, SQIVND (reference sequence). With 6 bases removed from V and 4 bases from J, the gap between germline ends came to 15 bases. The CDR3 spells CASSPDTLSTEAFF. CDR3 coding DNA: TGTGCCAGTAGCCCGGACACCCTGAGCACTGAAGCTTTCTTT.

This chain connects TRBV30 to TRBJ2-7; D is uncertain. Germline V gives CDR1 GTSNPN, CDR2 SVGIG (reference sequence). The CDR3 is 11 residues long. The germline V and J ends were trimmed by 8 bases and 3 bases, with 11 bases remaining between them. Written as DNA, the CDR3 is TGTGCCGGGCTCCCCAACTACGAGCAGTACTTC. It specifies CAGLPNYEQYF.

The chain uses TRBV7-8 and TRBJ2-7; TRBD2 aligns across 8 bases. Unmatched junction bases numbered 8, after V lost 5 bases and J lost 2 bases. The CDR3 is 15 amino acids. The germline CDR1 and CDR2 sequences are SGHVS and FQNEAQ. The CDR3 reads CASSVEVSGTYEQYF. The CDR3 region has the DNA TGTGCCAGCAGCGTCGAGGTTAGCGGGACCTACGAGCAGTACTTC.

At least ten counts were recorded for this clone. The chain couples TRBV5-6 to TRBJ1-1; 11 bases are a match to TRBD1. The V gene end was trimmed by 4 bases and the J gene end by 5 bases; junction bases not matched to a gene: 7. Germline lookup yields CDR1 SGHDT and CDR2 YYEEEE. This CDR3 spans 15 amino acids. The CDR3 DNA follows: TGTGCCAGCAGCCCGGACAGGGGGCATGGGACTGAAGCTTTCTTT. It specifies CASSPDRGHGTEAFF.

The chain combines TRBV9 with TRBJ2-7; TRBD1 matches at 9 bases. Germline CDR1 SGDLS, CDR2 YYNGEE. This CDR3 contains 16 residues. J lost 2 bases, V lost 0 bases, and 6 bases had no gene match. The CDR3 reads CASSVASGTGPYEQYF. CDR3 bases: TGTGCCAGCAGCGTAGCCTCCGGGACAGGGCCCTACGAGCAGTACTTC.